This is a list of T cell receptor beta chains from one sample in a study of CD8 T cells in ankylosing spondylitis. MiXCR, run by TCRdb on the 5' RACE reads, gives a single entry per CDR3 protein. In the table there are 380,000 or so distinct CDR3 sequences, roughly 20% of which are singletons. The sequenced sample consisted of blood, either unsorted or a sorted T cell fraction (not recorded which). Source of these receptors: a male donor with ankylosing spondylitis or in good health (not recorded which). CDR3s leave out the opening cysteine and the closing phenylalanine or tryptophan. D genes are given only for firm matches.

cdr3_aa: ASGRGADPYEQY
v_call: TRBV5-6
j_call: TRBJ2-7
d_call: TRBD2

cdr3_aa: ASSVGVSTDTQY
v_call: TRBV12-3/TRBV12-4
j_call: TRBJ2-3
d_call: .

cdr3_aa: ASREGHLAGEQY
v_call: TRBV27
j_call: TRBJ2-7
d_call: .

cdr3_aa: ASSLAPGQGSEQY
v_call: TRBV12-3/TRBV12-4
j_call: TRBJ2-7
d_call: TRBD1

cdr3_aa: ASGMASRDTQY
v_call: TRBV9
j_call: TRBJ2-3
d_call: .

cdr3_aa: ASSLNGQGGFYNEQF
v_call: TRBV7-9
j_call: TRBJ2-1
d_call: TRBD1

cdr3_aa: SVEGGYGYT
v_call: TRBV29-1
j_call: TRBJ1-2
d_call: .

cdr3_aa: ASSLVGRGGAYEQY
v_call: TRBV7-9
j_call: TRBJ2-7
d_call: TRBD2

cdr3_aa: ASSSVPGGDYGYT
v_call: TRBV2
j_call: TRBJ1-2
d_call: .

cdr3_aa: ASSHGADDYEQY
v_call: TRBV4-2
j_call: TRBJ2-7
d_call: .

cdr3_aa: ALRDGEYDQF
v_call: TRBV7-9
j_call: TRBJ2-1
d_call: .

cdr3_aa: ASSYSYNSPLH
v_call: TRBV12-3/TRBV12-4
j_call: TRBJ1-6
d_call: .

cdr3_aa: ATQAGGPVIHNEQF
v_call: TRBV3-1
j_call: TRBJ2-1
d_call: TRBD2

cdr3_aa: ASSQEGGSETQY
v_call: TRBV4-1
j_call: TRBJ2-5
d_call: .

cdr3_aa: ASSQVPPGDTSSYEQY
v_call: TRBV4-1
j_call: TRBJ2-7
d_call: .

cdr3_aa: ASSPRDREDTGELF
v_call: TRBV27
j_call: TRBJ2-2
d_call: TRBD2

cdr3_aa: ATSRDAQGTEAF
v_call: TRBV15
j_call: TRBJ1-1
d_call: .

cdr3_aa: ASSIERGVLNTGELF
v_call: TRBV2
j_call: TRBJ2-2
d_call: TRBD2

cdr3_aa: ASSLLQNYGYT
v_call: TRBV12-3/TRBV12-4
j_call: TRBJ1-2
d_call: .

cdr3_aa: ASSYELEGYT
v_call: TRBV6-6
j_call: TRBJ1-2
d_call: .

cdr3_aa: ASSYGYSGPDTQY
v_call: TRBV6-5
j_call: TRBJ2-3
d_call: .

cdr3_aa: ASSWGQGDTEAF
v_call: TRBV5-1
j_call: TRBJ1-1
d_call: TRBD1

cdr3_aa: SVEGGGDEQF
v_call: TRBV29-1
j_call: TRBJ2-1
d_call: .

cdr3_aa: ASSRDYNSYEQY
v_call: TRBV7-9
j_call: TRBJ2-7
d_call: TRBD2

cdr3_aa: ASSLRWAGELADTQY
v_call: TRBV7-8
j_call: TRBJ2-3
d_call: TRBD2

cdr3_aa: ASSLTGWGETQY
v_call: TRBV27
j_call: TRBJ2-5
d_call: TRBD1

cdr3_aa: ASSSFRTGNYEQY
v_call: TRBV6-1
j_call: TRBJ2-7
d_call: .

cdr3_aa: ASSVDTPDEQY
v_call: TRBV9
j_call: TRBJ2-7
d_call: .

cdr3_aa: ASSPRGLNQPQH
v_call: TRBV5-6
j_call: TRBJ1-5
d_call: .

cdr3_aa: ASSRGTSGTYEQY
v_call: TRBV5-1
j_call: TRBJ2-7
d_call: TRBD2

cdr3_aa: SATDRTNYGYT
v_call: TRBV20-1
j_call: TRBJ1-2
d_call: .

cdr3_aa: SARDGTSGGHSYEQY
v_call: TRBV20-1
j_call: TRBJ2-7
d_call: TRBD2

cdr3_aa: SASNRTYEQY
v_call: TRBV29-1
j_call: TRBJ2-7
d_call: .

cdr3_aa: ASSLFNDGYT
v_call: TRBV13
j_call: TRBJ1-2
d_call: .

cdr3_aa: SVELGSMNTGELF
v_call: TRBV29-1
j_call: TRBJ2-2
d_call: .

cdr3_aa: ASSTGTGFPYEQY
v_call: TRBV6-1
j_call: TRBJ2-7
d_call: .

cdr3_aa: ASSKTDRVGANVLT
v_call: TRBV14
j_call: TRBJ2-6
d_call: TRBD1

cdr3_aa: ASRGAFYEQF
v_call: TRBV6-2/TRBV6-3
j_call: TRBJ2-1
d_call: .

cdr3_aa: ASSPSRQPISGYT
v_call: TRBV12-3/TRBV12-4
j_call: TRBJ1-2
d_call: .

cdr3_aa: ATSLYRVGDEQF
v_call: TRBV15
j_call: TRBJ2-1
d_call: .

cdr3_aa: ASSLPGTGGDEQY
v_call: TRBV12-3/TRBV12-4
j_call: TRBJ2-7
d_call: TRBD1

cdr3_aa: ASSPHSGANVLT
v_call: TRBV12-3/TRBV12-4
j_call: TRBJ2-6
d_call: .

cdr3_aa: ASSQVGQGADEQY
v_call: TRBV4-1
j_call: TRBJ2-7
d_call: TRBD1